This T cell receptor beta chain was observed in a study of shared clonotypes between healthy human individuals. Study as a whole: Used for every donor were three CD4 naive, three CD4 memory, two CD8 naive and one CD8 memory plate.

Germline CDR1 SGHDT, CDR2 YYEEEE. The CDR3 runs to 14 residues. The V end was cut by 4 bases, the J end by 4 bases, with 11 bases between. Turning to this clone: What it binds is not known.

Nashville, Tennessee was home to all donors, who were Caucasian adults. Overall study results and limits: Naive subsets generally exceeded memory subsets in estimated richness. In this cohort, only blood was sampled, and tissue repertoires likely differ.

The data were produced by immunoSEQ multiplex PCR, yet TCRdb's version contains in-frame clones alone and is incomplete. The sample includes millions of clones, roughly nine tenths of them seen just once. The sequenced sample consisted of naive CD4+ T cells sorted from blood. Subset here: CD45RA+ positively selected. The chain has TRBV5-6 and TRBJ1-4; D is uncertain. This TCR was recovered from a man aged 18-30 years in good health. The CDR3 reads CASSPGQDNEKLFF. Here the CDR3 DNA reads TGTGCCAGCAGCCCGGGTCAGGATAATGAAAAACTGTTTTTT.